One sample yielded the 9 T cell receptor beta chains listed below, sequenced in a study of blood T cell repertoires in COVID-19. The protocol was immunoSEQ multiplex PCR, while the TCRdb copy is restricted to in-frame clones and leaves out a portion. This sample has 200,000 to 250,000 clones, with around 84% found just once. The sequenced sample consisted of peripheral blood. These receptors were taken from a woman in her sixties or seventies who had recovered from COVID-19.

V is TRBV6-6 and J is TRBJ2-7, with TRBD2 matching 8 bases. Germline CDR1 and CDR2: MNHNY and SVGAGI (reference sequence). Trimming removed 4 bases from V and 2 bases from J; junction bases left unmatched: 7. The CDR3 sequence is 15 residues long. CDR3 amino acids: CASSSHSGDPYEQYF. In DNA form, the CDR3 reads TGTGCCAGCAGTTCCCATAGCGGGGATCCCTACGAGCAGTACTTC.

In its sample, this clone was seen a few times. V and J are TRBV9 and TRBJ2-7, with a possible D match to TRBD2 (5 bases). CDR1 and CDR2 (germline): SGDLS, YYNGEE. V gave up 3 bases and J gave up 4 bases, with 14 bases separating them. The length of the CDR3 is 14 residues. The CDR3 region has the DNA TGTGCCAGCAGCGCCGGGGTTTTTGGATACGAGCAGTACTTC. This encodes CASSAGVFGYEQYF.

This chain's CDR3 is CASSFTGEKLFF. DNA for the CDR3: TGCGCCAGCAGCTTCACCGGGGAAAAACTGTTTTTT. J is TRBJ1-4 and V is TRBV5-1, with D unresolved. Germline assignment: CDR1 SGHRS and CDR2 YFSETQ. V was shortened by 2 bases and J by 8 bases, with 7 bases between the two germline ends. The CDR3 length is 12 residues.

This clone was observed once. The gene calls are TRBV15 and TRBJ2-2, with D possibly TRBD1 on 6 matching bases. V lost 5 bases to trimming and J lost 6 bases, with 16 bases between them. The CDR3 totals 15 residues. The germline V gene has CDR1 LNHNV and CDR2 YYDKDF (reference sequence). CDR3 coding DNA: TGTGCCACCAGCTCCCGGACAGAGTGGGCCGGGGAGCTGTTTTTT. The encoded protein is CATSSRTEWAGELFF.

The CDR3 region has the DNA TGTGCCAGCAGCACCCCGGGACAGACCTCTGGGGCCAACGTCCTGACTTTC. Translating it yields CASSTPGQTSGANVLTF. The chain links TRBV5-4 to TRBJ2-6; 7 bases line up with TRBD1. With 4 bases clipped from V and 0 bases from J, the junction kept 7 bases outside the gene matches. CDR3 length: 17 residues. Germline V gene lookup returns CDR1 SGHNT and CDR2 YYREEE (reference sequence).

The V call is TRBV10-3, the J call TRBJ1-5, with a possible D match to TRBD1 (5 bases). There are 14 residues in the CDR3. Germline V CDR1 and CDR2: ENHRY, SYGVKD. Trimming shortened V by 0 bases and J by 6 bases, and 9 bases separated the two germline ends. The CDR3 region has the DNA TGTGCCATCAGTGAGTCGGGGGGTACTCAGCCCCAGCATTTT. Translating gives CAISESGGTQPQHF.

The chain has TRBV18 and TRBJ2-5, with TRBD1 identical over 7 bases. CDR1 is KGHSH and CDR2 is LQKENI in the germline V gene. V trimming: 3 bases; J trimming: 5 bases; junction bases outside the gene matches: 6. The CDR3 loop spans 14 amino acids. This CDR3 is CASSPGSRGETQYF. CDR3 nucleotide sequence: TGTGCCAGCTCACCGGGTTCCAGGGGGGAGACCCAGTACTTC.

This clone was observed once. The rearrangement uses TRBV5-6 and TRBJ2-5, with TRBD2 as a possible D gene (5 bases). Germline assignment: CDR1 SGHDT and CDR2 YYEEEE. V dropped 2 bases and J dropped 5 bases, with 10 bases sitting between them. This CDR3 comprises 13 residues. Here the CDR3 DNA reads TGTGCCAGCAGCTTCTCCGAGCGGGAGACCCAGTACTTC. Protein: CASSFSERETQYF.

This clone was detected only a few times. The gene calls are TRBV6-2 or TRBV6-3 and TRBJ2-3, with TRBD2 as a possible D gene (5 bases). Germline assignment: CDR1 MNHEY and CDR2 SVGEGT. CDR3 length equals 15 residues. Trimming shortened V by 0 bases and J by 3 bases, and 10 bases separated the two germline ends. The CDR3 nucleotides are TGTGCCAGCAGTTACTCGAGGGTTCGAACAGATACGCAGTATTTT. This sequence encodes CASSYSRVRTDTQYF.